Shown below are 20 T cell receptor beta chains from a single sample sequenced in a study of metastatic and nonmetastatic thyroid tumors. The entire patient cohort was treatment-naive prior to thyroid surgery. TCRdb re-clonotyped the PCR reads through MiXCR. Of approximately 31,000 clones in the sample, roughly a fifth are singletons; the top ten hold around a fifth. Sequenced: blood. The receptor source for this set is a female donor with papillary thyroid cancer or a benign thyroid nodule (not recorded which). Some clones in this sample may be carry-over from other donors' samples.

This chain links TRBV20-1 with TRBJ1-5; the D is unclear. This CDR3 comprises 12 residues. Germline V lookup: CDR1 DFQATT, CDR2 SNEGSKA (reference sequence). Deletions cut 6 bases from V and 2 bases from J, with 8 bases between. This CDR3 is CSAEVGNQPQHF. The CDR3, as DNA: TGCAGTGCCGAGGTGGGCAATCAGCCCCAGCATTTT.

Details on this clone: An end of the junction does not agree with germline; a read error may underlie this. The chain has TRBV5-1 and TRBJ1-1, with TRBD1 identical over 8 bases. Germline V gene lookup returns CDR1 SGHRS and CDR2 YFSETQ. CDR3 size: 13 residues. CDR3 nucleotide sequence: TGCGCCCGCAGGCAAACGGACAGGGACTATGCTTTCTTT. Translating it yields CARRQTDRDYAFF.

This clone occurred a few times. The chain carries TRBV6-1 and TRBJ1-1; a weak D match, TRBD1 (5 bases). The V end was cut by 7 bases, the J end by 1 base, with 10 bases between. The CDR3 spans 13 residues. From germline, CDR1 is MNHNS and CDR2 SASEGT. The CDR3 spells CASIKGANTEAFF. CDR3 nucleotides: TGTGCCAGCATTAAAGGGGCGAACACTGAAGCTTTCTTT.

This clone appeared many times. The chain links TRBV12-3 or TRBV12-4 to TRBJ2-2; 7 bases are shared with TRBD1. V lost 4 bases to trimming and J lost 4 bases; unmatched junction nucleotides: 12. The CDR3 has 17 residues. The CDR3 DNA sequence: TGTGCCAGCAGTTCCGAGGGGGCAGGAATAATCACCGGGGAGCTGTTTTTT. Amino acids: CASSSEGAGIITGELFF.

The rearrangement uses TRBV6-1 and TRBJ1-6, with 9 nucleotides matching TRBD1. Trimming removed 5 bases from V and 10 bases from J; junction bases left unmatched: 9. There are 15 residues in the CDR3. CDR1 and CDR2 from the germline V gene are MNHNS and SASEGT. CDR3 sequence reads: CASSLGQGFRSPLHF. The CDR3 coding sequence is TGTGCCAGCAGTTTGGGACAGGGTTTTCGATCACCCCTCCACTTT.

This clone was counted only a few times. This chain uses TRBV5-4 with TRBJ2-5; TRBD2 matches at 9 bases. CDR1 and CDR2 from the germline V gene are SGHNT and YYREEE (reference sequence). The CDR3 is 15 amino acids. The V segment lost 1 base and the J segment 3 bases; nucleotides outside the gene matches: 4. The CDR3 DNA is TGTGCCAGCAGCTTGATAGCGGGGGCAGAAGAGACCCAGTACTTC. As protein: CASSLIAGAEETQYF.

In its sample, this clone was seen many times. The genes are TRBV15 and TRBJ1-5; maybe TRBD1 (5 bases). Germline V gene sequence: CDR1 LNHNV, CDR2 YYDKDF (reference sequence). V was clipped by 0 bases and J by 2 bases, with 14 bases between them. The CDR3 sequence is 17 residues long. CDR3 residues: CATSRDWRDGGNQPQHF. Here the CDR3 DNA reads TGTGCCACCAGCAGAGATTGGAGGGACGGCGGCAATCAGCCCCAGCATTTT.

This chain connects TRBV5-4 to TRBJ1-6; D not certain. Germline V lookup: CDR1 SGHNT, CDR2 YYREEE (reference sequence). The germline V and J ends were trimmed by 0 bases and 6 bases, with 10 bases remaining between them. The CDR3 has 15 amino acids. The CDR3 DNA follows: TGTGCCAGCAGCTTGGCCGGACTGTTTAATTCACCCCTCCACTTT. This codes for CASSLAGLFNSPLHF.

The chain couples TRBV5-1 to TRBJ2-5; 11 bases line up with TRBD1. The CDR3 sequence is 17 residues long. Germline V CDR1 and CDR2: SGHRS, YFSETQ. With 0 bases clipped from V and 5 bases from J, the junction kept 9 bases outside the gene matches. The CDR3 is CASSLDGTGGGFETQYF. The CDR3 DNA reads as TGCGCCAGCAGCTTGGATGGGACAGGGGGAGGTTTTGAGACCCAGTACTTC.

This clone was counted many times. The chain has TRBV27 and TRBJ2-5, with D possibly being TRBD2 (6 bases). The V gene's germline CDR1 is MNHEY and CDR2 SMNVEV (reference sequence). CDR3 length: 15 amino acids. Trimming stripped 0 bases from V and 3 bases from J, with 11 bases between. CDR3 DNA sequence: TGTGCCAGCAGTTTATCGGCAGCGGGCGAAGAGACCCAGTACTTC. It translates to CASSLSAAGEETQYF.

This clone has only a few counts. V usage is TRBV19 and J usage is TRBJ2-7, with a tentative D call TRBD1 (6 bases). The ends were cut back, 5 bases at V and 5 bases at J, with 13 bases in the middle. Germline V gene data show CDR1 as LNHDA and CDR2 as SQIVND (reference sequence). The CDR3 loop spans 13 amino acids. The CDR3 sequence is CASSPGQWNEQYF. The CDR3 coding sequence is TGTGCCAGTAGTCCCGGACAGTGGAACGAGCAGTACTTC.

This clone was seen repeatedly, ten times or more. The chain couples TRBV2 to TRBJ2-1; D not certain. V was pared by 3 bases and J by 1 base, with 7 bases between. The germline V gene has CDR1 SNHLY and CDR2 FYNNEI. CDR3 size: 14 residues. The CDR3 loop is CASSDGESYNEQFF. CDR3 coding DNA: TGTGCCAGCAGTGATGGGGAATCCTACAATGAGCAGTTCTTC.

A note on this clone: Since a much larger clone is just one base distant, this may be a read error. The V and J genes are TRBV10-2 and TRBJ1-1; D unclear. This CDR3 spans 14 amino acids. In germline, CDR1 is WSHSY, CDR2 SAAADI. CDR3 residues: CACSVQPMNTEAFF. CDR3 nucleotide sequence: TGCGCCTGCAGTGTACAACCCATGAACACTGAAGCTTTCTTT.

This clone was observed at least ten times. With a much larger clone just one base away, this may be a read error. CDR3 amino acids: CASGLSGGLSNEQFF. Written as DNA, the CDR3 is TGTGCCAGCGGCTTAAGTGGGGGCCTGAGCAATGAGCAGTTCTTC. The chain uses TRBV7-3 and TRBJ2-1; D possibly corresponds to TRBD1 (6 bases). Germline V gene lookup returns CDR1 SGHTA and CDR2 FQGTGA. The CDR3 extends over 15 amino acids.

By frequency in the sample, this clone is medium-sized (0.01 to 0.1%). The rearrangement links TRBV6-1 to TRBJ1-2; 9 positions match TRBD1. This CDR3 comprises 15 residues. The trim removed 0 bases at V and 5 bases at J, leaving 4 bases unmatched. The V gene's germline CDR1 is MNHNS and CDR2 SASEGT. The CDR3 bases are TGTGCCAGCAGTGAAGCCGGGACAGGGTTATATGGCTACACCTTC. Translating gives CASSEAGTGLYGYTF.

This clone was recorded at least ten times. One junction end disagrees with the germline gene, perhaps due to a read error. The chain recombines TRBV20-1 with TRBJ1-1; D possibly corresponds to TRBD1 (5 bases). The CDR3 has 15 residues. In germline, CDR1 is DFQATT, CDR2 SNEGSKA (reference sequence). CDR3 coding DNA: TGCAGTGCTAGAGATCCCCGAGGGGTGGGCACTGAAGCTCTCTTT. Protein: CSARDPRGVGTEALF.

This clone was seen many times. This rearrangement joins TRBV4-3 to TRBJ2-1, with D unclear. There are 16 residues in the CDR3. The germline gives CDR1 LGHNA, CDR2 YSLEER. With 2 bases removed from V and 0 bases from J, the gap between germline ends came to 11 bases. The CDR3 DNA is TGCGCCAGCAGCCAACGGTTTGATAGCTCCTACAATGAGCAGTTCTTC. This codes for CASSQRFDSSYNEQFF.

Concerning this clone itself: Germline and junction disagree at one end, which may indicate a read error. This rearrangement joins TRBV20-1 to TRBJ2-5, with a tentative D call TRBD1 (5 bases). The CDR3 contains 14 residues. Germline values: CDR1 DFQATT, CDR2 SNEGSKA (reference sequence). CDR3 residues: CSATNTGAHHYPPF. As DNA, the CDR3 is TGCAGTGCTACAAATACAGGTGCCCACCACTATCCCCCATTC.

Many counts were recorded for this clone. The CDR3 DNA sequence: TGTGCCAGCAGCGTCTGGACAGGGGGCAGGGATGGCTACACCTTC. It encodes CASSVWTGGRDGYTF. The gene calls are TRBV9 and TRBJ1-2, with TRBD1 matching 11 bases. Germline CDR1 and CDR2: SGDLS and YYNGEE. This CDR3 has 15 residues. Trimming took 2 bases from V and 6 from J; bases not matched to a gene: 6.

The table lists this clone with many counts. The chain joins TRBV27 to TRBJ1-1; possible D gene TRBD1, 5 bases. Germline values: CDR1 MNHEY, CDR2 SMNVEV (reference sequence). The CDR3 covers 13 residues. Trimming pared 2 bases from V and 6 bases from J, leaving 10 bases between. CDR3 in amino acids: CASSLQGDAEAFF. The CDR3 DNA reads TGTGCCAGCAGTTTACAGGGTGATGCTGAAGCTTTCTTT.